Listed here is a single T cell receptor beta chain. The length of the CDR3 is 16 residues. Germline lookup yields CDR1 LNHDA and CDR2 SQIVND (reference sequence). Trimming shortened V by 2 bases and J by 3 bases, and 11 bases separated the two germline ends. This sample was taken from a study of control samples from healthy donors and cancer patients. Method: immunoSEQ multiplex PCR; TCRdb's copy keeps in-frame clones and lacks some. Among 90,000 to 100,000 clones listed, 79% were seen once. This sequence was found in a woman under 40 in good health. The chain recombines TRBV19 with TRBJ2-6; D is unclear. The sequencing sample was made of blood. CDR3 sequence: CASSIRIHSGANVLTF. CDR3 nucleotide sequence: TGTGCCAGTAGTATACGCATCCATAGTGGGGCCAACGTCCTGACTTTC.